This TCR beta chain comes out of a study of blood T cell repertoires in COVID-19. Study-wide background: The cDNA or gDNA used as material had been derived from T cells, B-cell-depleted T cells, or PBMCs.

The J segment lost 3 bases and the V segment lost 3 bases, leaving 2 bases of the junction unmatched. This CDR3 spans 15 amino acids. CDR1 and CDR2 (germline): MDHEN, SYDVKM. This clone showed up just once. Only in-frame clones appear in the TCRdb table, and some are missing; sequencing was by immunoSEQ multiplex PCR. Among around 300,000 clones, approximately 86% were seen once, and the ten largest hold under 15%. The sequence derives from a woman in her 70s with COVID-19, enrolled during active disease. The sequencing sample was made of peripheral blood. The V gene is TRBV28, the J gene TRBJ2-1, with 10 bases identical to TRBD2. The CDR3, as DNA: TGTGCCAGCAGTTTGTTAGCGGGGGGCTACAATGAGCAGTTCTTC. It codes for CASSLLAGGYNEQFF.